This note documents a single T cell receptor (beta chain) sequence. The antigen remains undetermined. RNA, at roughly 0.5 to 1 ug, was reverse transcribed with random hexamers. A single record per CDR3 protein comes from TCRdb applying MiXCR to the immunoSEQ multiplex PCR reads. The sample shows roughly 160,000 distinct CDR3 sequences, around 95% of them seen only once. The data belong to a study of CD8 T cells in Susac syndrome. Sequencing targeted TCR beta in blood CD8+ and CD4+ T cells. Both CD4+ and CD8+ T cells were negatively isolated, and TEMRA cells underwent FACS enrichment. Study observations and caveats: Only a relatively small number of individuals were included in the TCR sequencing and HLA analysis.

V dropped 4 bases and J dropped 0; count of bases not matched to a gene: 3. The CDR3 is made up of 16 amino acids. CDR1 is SGDLS and CDR2 is YYNGEE in the germline V gene. This chain links TRBV9 with TRBJ2-1, with 11 bases lining up with TRBD2. The sample taken for sequencing was CD4+ T cells from PBMCs. This TCR derives from a human donor in good health. The CDR3 DNA follows: TGTGCCAGCAGCCCGACTAGCGGGAACTCCTACAATGAGCAGTTCTTC. As protein: CASSPTSGNSYNEQFF.